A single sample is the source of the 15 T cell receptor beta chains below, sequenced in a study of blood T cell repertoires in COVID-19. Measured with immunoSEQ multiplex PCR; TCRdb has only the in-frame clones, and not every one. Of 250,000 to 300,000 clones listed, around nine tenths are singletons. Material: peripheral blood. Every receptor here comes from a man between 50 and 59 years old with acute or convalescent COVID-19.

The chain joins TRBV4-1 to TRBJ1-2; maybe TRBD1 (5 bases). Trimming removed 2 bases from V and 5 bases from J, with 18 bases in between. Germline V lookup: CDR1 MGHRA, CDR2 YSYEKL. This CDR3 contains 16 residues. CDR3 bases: TGCGCCAGCAGCCAAAGGCAGGGTATGGTAAAATATGGCTACACCTTC. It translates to CASSQRQGMVKYGYTF.

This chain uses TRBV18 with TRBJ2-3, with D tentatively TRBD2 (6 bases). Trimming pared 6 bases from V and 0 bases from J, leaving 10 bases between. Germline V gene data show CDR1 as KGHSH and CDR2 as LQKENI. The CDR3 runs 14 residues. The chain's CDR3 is CASSAGISTDTQYF. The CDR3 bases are TGTGCCAGCTCGGCGGGAATTAGCACAGATACGCAGTATTTT.

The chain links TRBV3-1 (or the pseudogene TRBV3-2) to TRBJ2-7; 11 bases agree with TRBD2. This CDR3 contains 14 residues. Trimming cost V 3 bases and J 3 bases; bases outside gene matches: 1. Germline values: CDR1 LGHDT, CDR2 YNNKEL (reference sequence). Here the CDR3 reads CASSQGLAVYEQYF. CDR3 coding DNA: TGTGCCAGCAGCCAGGGACTAGCGGTCTACGAGCAGTACTTC.

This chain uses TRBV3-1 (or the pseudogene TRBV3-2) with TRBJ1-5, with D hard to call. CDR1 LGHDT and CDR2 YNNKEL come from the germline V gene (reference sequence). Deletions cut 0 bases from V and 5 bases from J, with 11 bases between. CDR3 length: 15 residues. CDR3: CASSQDSGNYQPQHF. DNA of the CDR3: TGTGCCAGCAGCCAAGATTCCGGGAATTATCAGCCCCAGCATTTT.

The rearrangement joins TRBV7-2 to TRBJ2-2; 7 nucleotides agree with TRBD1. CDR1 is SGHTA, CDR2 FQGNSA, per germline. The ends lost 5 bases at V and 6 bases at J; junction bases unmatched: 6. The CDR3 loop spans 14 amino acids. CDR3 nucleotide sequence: TGTGCCAGCAGCCCCGGACAGGTTTCCGGGGAGCTGTTTTTT. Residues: CASSPGQVSGELFF. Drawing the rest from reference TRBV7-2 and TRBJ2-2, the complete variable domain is GAGVSQSPSNKVTEKGKDVELRCDPISGHTALYWYRQSLGQGLEFLIYFQGNSAPDKSGLPSDRFSAERTGGSVSTLTIQRTQQEDSAVYLCASSPGQVSGELFFGEGSRLTVL.

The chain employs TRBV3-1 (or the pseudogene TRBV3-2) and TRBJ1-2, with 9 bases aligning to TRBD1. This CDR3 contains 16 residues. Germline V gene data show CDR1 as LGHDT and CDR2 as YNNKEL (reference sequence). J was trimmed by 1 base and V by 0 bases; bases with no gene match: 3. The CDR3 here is CASSQEGDRVNYGYTF. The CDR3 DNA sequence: TGTGCCAGCAGCCAAGAAGGGGACAGGGTTAACTATGGCTACACCTTC.

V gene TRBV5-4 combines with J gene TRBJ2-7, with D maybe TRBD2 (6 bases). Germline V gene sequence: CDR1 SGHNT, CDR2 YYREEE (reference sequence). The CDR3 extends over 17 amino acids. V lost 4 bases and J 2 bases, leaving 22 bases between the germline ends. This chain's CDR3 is CASSLAQGGALTYEQYF. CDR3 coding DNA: TGTGCCAGCAGCCTGGCCCAAGGAGGGGCTCTTACCTACGAGCAGTACTTC.

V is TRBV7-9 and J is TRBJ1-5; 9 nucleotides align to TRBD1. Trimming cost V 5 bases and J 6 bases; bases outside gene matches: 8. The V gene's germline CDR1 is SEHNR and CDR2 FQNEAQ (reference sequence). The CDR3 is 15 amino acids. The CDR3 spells CASSKGGQGGQPQHF. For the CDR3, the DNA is TGTGCCAGCAGCAAAGGGGGACAGGGAGGTCAGCCCCAGCATTTT.

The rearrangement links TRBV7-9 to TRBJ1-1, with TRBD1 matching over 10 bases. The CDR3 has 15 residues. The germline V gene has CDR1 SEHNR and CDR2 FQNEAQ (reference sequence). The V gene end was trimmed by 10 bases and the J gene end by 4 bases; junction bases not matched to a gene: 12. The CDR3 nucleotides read TGTGCCATCCCGGGACAGGGGTTTAGGAGCACTGAAGCTTTCTTT. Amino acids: CAIPGQGFRSTEAFF. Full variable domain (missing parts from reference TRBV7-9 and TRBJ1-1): DTGVSQNPRHKITKRGQNVTFRCDPISEHNRLYWYRQTLGQGPEFLTYFQNEAQLEKSRLLSDRFSAERPKGSFSTLEIQRTEQGDSAMYLCAIPGQGFRSTEAFFGQGTRLTVV.

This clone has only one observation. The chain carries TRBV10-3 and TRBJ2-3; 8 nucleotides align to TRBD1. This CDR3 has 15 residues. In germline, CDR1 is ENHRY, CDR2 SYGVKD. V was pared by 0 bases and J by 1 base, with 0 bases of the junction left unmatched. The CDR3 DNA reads TGTGCCATCAGTGAGTCGGACAGGGGCACAGATACGCAGTATTTT. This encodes CAISESDRGTDTQYF.

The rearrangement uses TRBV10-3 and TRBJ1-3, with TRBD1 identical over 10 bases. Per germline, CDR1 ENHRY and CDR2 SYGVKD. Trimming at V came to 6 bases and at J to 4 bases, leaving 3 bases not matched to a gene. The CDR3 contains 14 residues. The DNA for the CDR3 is TGTGCCATCAGGGGGACAGGGGCAGGAAACACCATATATTTT. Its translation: CAIRGTGAGNTIYF.

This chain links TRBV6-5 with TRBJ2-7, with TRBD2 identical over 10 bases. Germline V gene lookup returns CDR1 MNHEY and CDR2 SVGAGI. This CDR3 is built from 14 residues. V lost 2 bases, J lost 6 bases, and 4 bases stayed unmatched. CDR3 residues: CASSYATSGAEQYF. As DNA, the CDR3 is TGTGCCAGCAGTTACGCCACTAGCGGGGCCGAGCAGTACTTC.

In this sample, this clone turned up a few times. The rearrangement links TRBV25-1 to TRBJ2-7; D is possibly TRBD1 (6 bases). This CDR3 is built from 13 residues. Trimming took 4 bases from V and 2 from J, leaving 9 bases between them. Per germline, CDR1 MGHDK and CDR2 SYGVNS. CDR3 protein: CASSGDTAYEQYF. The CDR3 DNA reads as TGTGCCAGCAGTGGGGACACAGCCTACGAGCAGTACTTC.

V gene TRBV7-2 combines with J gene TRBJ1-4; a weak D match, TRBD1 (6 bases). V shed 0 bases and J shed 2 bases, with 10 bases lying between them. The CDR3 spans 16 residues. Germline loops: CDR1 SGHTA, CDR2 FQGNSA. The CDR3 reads CASSLARGLTNEKLFF. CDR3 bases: TGTGCCAGCAGCTTAGCGCGGGGGCTTACTAATGAAAAACTGTTTTTT.

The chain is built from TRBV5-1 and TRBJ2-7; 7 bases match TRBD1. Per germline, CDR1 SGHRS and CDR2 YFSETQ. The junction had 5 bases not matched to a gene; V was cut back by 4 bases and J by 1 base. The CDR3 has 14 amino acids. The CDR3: CASSPTGNSYEQYF. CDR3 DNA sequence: TGCGCCAGCAGCCCGACAGGGAATTCCTACGAGCAGTACTTC. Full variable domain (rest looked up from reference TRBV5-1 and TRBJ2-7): KAGVTQTPRYLIKTRGQQVTLSCSPISGHRSVSWYQQTPGQGLQFLFEYFSETQRNKGNFPGRFSGRQFSNSRSEMNVSTLELGDSALYLCASSPTGNSYEQYFGPGTRLTVT.